These 15 T cell receptor beta chains came from one sample sequenced in a study of regulatory T cells in long-lasting Graves disease (dated by TCRdb to about 2021). Receptor amplification or capture employed multiplex PCR. Sequencing was performed on an Illumina HiSeq 4000. TCR beta libraries were built with iRepertoire HTBI primers and Arm-PCR amplification of CDR3 regions. TCRdb applied fastp at Q25 and MiXCR to the public reads, then kept only in-frame beta chains. A single entry per CDR3 protein holds the most common genes and DNA from its merged rows. For this sample the table gives 300,000 to 400,000 distinct CDR3 sequences, of which 15% to 20% were detected only once. The biggest ten clones account for less than 35% of the sample. The sample's time point, from its label and the paper: persistent/refractory GD, antithyroid drugs over 5 years with positive TRAb. For both TCR sequencing and RNA sequencing, RNA was extracted from PBMCs in TRIzol.

The sample in question was peripheral blood mononuclear cells (PBMCs), obtained when the disease was refractory, from a patient treated with antithyroid drugs. The origin of the receptors is a female donor with Graves disease.

Concerning this clonotype: Given a much more abundant clone one base away, this may be a read error. The CDR3 DNA reads as TGTGCCAGCAGCCAAGGAGGGGCCTGGACGGCAGCTAACTATGGCTACACCTTC. Encoded protein: CASSQGGAWTAANYGYTF. The chain is built from TRBV3-1 and TRBJ1-2, with D perhaps TRBD1 (5 bases). This CDR3 spans 18 amino acids. V was pared by 1 base and J by 0 bases, with 18 bases between. The V gene's germline CDR1 is LGHDT and CDR2 YNNKEL (reference sequence).

The table lists this clonotype with many counts. V and J are TRBV19 and TRBJ1-1; D unresolved. CDR3 length equals 13 residues. Germline V CDR1 and CDR2: LNHDA, SQIVND (reference sequence). Trimming left V 9 bases short and J 1 base short, with 12 bases between. The CDR3 sequence is CASTLGQNTEAFF. The CDR3 DNA sequence: TGTGCCAGCACCCTAGGGCAGAACACTGAAGCTTTCTTT.

The V gene is TRBV27, the J gene TRBJ2-2; 11 nucleotides match TRBD1. Germline assignment: CDR1 MNHEY and CDR2 SMNVEV (reference sequence). Trimming cost V 3 bases and J 3 bases; bases outside gene matches: 3. The CDR3 has 16 residues. In DNA, the CDR3 is TGTGCCAGCAGTTTCGGGACAGGGGGGGACACCGGGGAGCTGTTTTTT. This translates into CASSFGTGGDTGELFF.

The chain uses TRBV4-1 and TRBJ1-2, with a possible D match to TRBD1 (6 bases). The CDR3 is 14 residues long. The V and J ends lost 4 bases and 4 bases respectively, with 13 bases between them. The germline gives CDR1 MGHRA, CDR2 YSYEKL. The CDR3 DNA reads as TGCGCCAGCAGCCGGACTCGGGACACCTATGGCTACACCTTC. Amino acids: CASSRTRDTYGYTF.

The rearrangement links TRBV5-1 to TRBJ2-5; TRBD2 aligns across 13 bases. The CDR3 is 18 residues long. V shed 0 bases and J 2 bases; nucleotides not matched to a gene: 7. The germline CDR1 and CDR2 sequences are SGHRS and YFSETQ. The CDR3 DNA sequence: TGCGCCAGCAGCTTGGGACTAGCGGGAGGAGGTGGGCAAGAGACCCAGTACTTC. Its protein product is CASSLGLAGGGGQETQYF.

This clonotype was counted a few times. V gene TRBV12-3 or TRBV12-4 combines with J gene TRBJ2-7, with 10 bases aligning to TRBD2. The CDR3 consists of 16 residues. Germline trimming cut 0 bases from V and 3 bases from J; bases unmatched to any gene: 5. The CDR3 region is CASSLAGLAGVYEQYF. The CDR3 nucleotides read TGTGCCAGCAGTTTAGCGGGGCTAGCGGGAGTCTACGAGCAGTACTTC.

This clonotype came up a few times. This chain connects TRBV27 to TRBJ2-3; weak D call: TRBD2 (6 bases). Germline V CDR1 and CDR2: MNHEY, SMNVEV (reference sequence). The CDR3 extends over 16 amino acids. The V end lost 4 bases, the J end lost 7 bases, and 21 bases lay between the germline ends. Here the CDR3 reads CASSSPIRDSGYTQYF. Here the CDR3 DNA reads TGTGCCAGCAGTTCACCTATCCGGGACTCGGGATATACGCAGTATTTT.

This clonotype was counted at least ten times. J is TRBJ1-5 and V is TRBV30, with D possibly TRBD1 on 6 matching bases. The CDR3 spans 13 residues. Deletions cut 0 bases from V and 5 bases from J, with 8 bases between. The germline V gene has CDR1 GTSNPN and CDR2 SVGIG (reference sequence). Written as DNA, the CDR3 is TGTGCCTGGAGTGTACAGGGATATCAGCCCCAGCATTTT. It yields the protein CAWSVQGYQPQHF.

This clonotype was observed a handful of times. The chain joins TRBV9 to TRBJ1-2; perhaps TRBD1 as D (5 bases). The CDR3 extends over 16 amino acids. The germline V gene encodes CDR1 SGDLS and CDR2 YYNGEE. V lost 4 bases, J lost 4 bases, and 20 bases lay in between. The DNA for the CDR3 is TGTGCCAGCAGCCCAAGTCCCATACTCGGGGGCTATGGCTACACCTTC. Encoded protein: CASSPSPILGGYGYTF.

In its sample, this clonotype was seen many times. The junction shows a germline mismatch at one end, possibly a read error. The chain employs TRBV5-1 and TRBJ1-4; D might be TRBD1 (5 bases). Germline CDR1 is SGHRS and CDR2 is YFSETQ. This CDR3 is built from 12 residues. This CDR3 is CASSLVDSFLFF. In DNA form, the CDR3 reads TGTGCCAGCAGCTTGGTTGACAGTTTTCTGTTTTTT.

This clonotype was observed at least ten times. This rearrangement joins TRBV7-9 to TRBJ1-2; D may be TRBD1 (5 bases). The germline V gene has CDR1 SEHNR and CDR2 FQNEAQ (reference sequence). There are 14 residues in the CDR3. Trimming removed 4 bases from V and 4 bases from J, with 13 bases in between. The CDR3 region is CASSSDGGSYGYTF. CDR3 nucleotide sequence: TGTGCCAGCAGCTCGGACGGGGGGTCCTATGGCTACACCTTC.

This clonotype has just a few counts. The V gene is TRBV6-5, the J gene TRBJ2-7; the match to TRBD1 covers 9 bases. Germline V CDR1 and CDR2: MNHEY, SVGAGI. This CDR3 has 14 amino acids. With V trimmed by 6 bases and J by 2 bases, 5 bases remained unmatched. The CDR3 coding sequence is TGTGCCAGCAGCTACGGGACAGGGCCCTACGAGCAGTACTTC. It specifies CASSYGTGPYEQYF.

This clonotype came up many times. CDR3 protein: CASSLSPALNTEAFF. The DNA for the CDR3 is TGTGCCAGCAGTTTATCCCCGGCCCTGAACACTGAAGCTTTCTTT. The chain joins TRBV27 to TRBJ1-1; D gene uncertain. Trimming removed 0 bases at V and 0 bases at J, with 8 bases between. This CDR3 region has 15 residues. Germline assignment: CDR1 MNHEY and CDR2 SMNVEV (reference sequence).

V gene TRBV5-1 combines with J gene TRBJ2-1; D gene uncertain. V was trimmed by 3 bases and J by 1 base, leaving 2 bases between them. This CDR3 is built from 12 residues. Germline V lookup: CDR1 SGHRS, CDR2 YFSETQ. The CDR3 is CASSWSYNEQFF. Written as DNA, the CDR3 is TGCGCCAGCAGCTGGTCCTACAATGAGCAGTTCTTC.

There are many counts of this clonotype. V and J are TRBV30 and TRBJ1-5, with D uncertain. Germline CDR1 is GTSNPN and CDR2 is SVGIG (reference sequence). Trimming removed 3 bases from V and 3 bases from J, with 9 bases in between. This CDR3 comprises 13 residues. In nucleotides, the CDR3 is TGTGCCTGGAGCCAGGAAAACAATCAGCCCCAGCATTTT. Its translation is CAWSQENNQPQHF.